This T cell receptor beta chain was identified during a study of blood T cell repertoires in COVID-19. Overall study: There were acute and convalescent COVID-19 samples, and they came from the United States, Italy and Spain. T cells, B-cell-depleted T cells, or PBMCs supplied cDNA or gDNA.

In the original workflow: Using reference gene primer amplification, nucleated cell counts were estimated. Clones were sequenced by immunoSEQ multiplex PCR, and TCRdb holds only the in-frame ones, with some missing. V and J calls and clone size are as listed in that table; D and trimming were resolved from the DNA. Here the sample spans fewer than 350,000 clones, around 89% being singletons. The CDR3 is 18 residues long. Germline CDR1 is KGHSH and CDR2 is LQKENI. The junction had 16 bases not matched to a gene; V was cut back by 4 bases and J by 6 bases. The sequence came from a man aged 40-50 years with acute or convalescent COVID-19. Sequencing was performed on peripheral blood. J is TRBJ2-2 and V is TRBV18; 8 bases line up with TRBD1. This CDR3 reads CASSLPQGASVRPGELFF. The DNA for the CDR3 is TGTGCCAGCTCACTACCGCAGGGGGCGAGTGTACGTCCCGGGGAGCTGTTTTTT.